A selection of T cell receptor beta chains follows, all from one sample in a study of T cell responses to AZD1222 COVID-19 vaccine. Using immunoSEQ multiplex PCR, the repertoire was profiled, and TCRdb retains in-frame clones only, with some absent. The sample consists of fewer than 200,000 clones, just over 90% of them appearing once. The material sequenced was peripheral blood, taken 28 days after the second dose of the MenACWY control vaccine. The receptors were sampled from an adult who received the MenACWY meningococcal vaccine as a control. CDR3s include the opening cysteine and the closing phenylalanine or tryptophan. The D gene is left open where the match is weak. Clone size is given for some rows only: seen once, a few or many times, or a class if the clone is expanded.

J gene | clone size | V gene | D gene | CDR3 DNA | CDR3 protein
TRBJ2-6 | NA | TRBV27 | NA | TGTGCCAGCACTACAGGCGACTCTGGGGCCAACGTCCTGACTTTC | CASTTGDSGANVLTF
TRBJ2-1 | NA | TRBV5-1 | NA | TGCGCCAGCAGCTTGACTACAGGGTCCTACAATGAGCAGTTCTTC | CASSLTTGSYNEQFF
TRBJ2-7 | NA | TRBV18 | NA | TGTGCCAGCTCACCAAGCCAGGAGTCCTACGAGCAGTACTTC | CASSPSQESYEQYF
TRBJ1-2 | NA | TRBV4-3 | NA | TGCGCCAGCAGCCAAGATTTAACAGGAGGGAACTATGGCTACACCTTC | CASSQDLTGGNYGYTF
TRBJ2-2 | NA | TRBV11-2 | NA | TGTGCCAGCATACCACCTTGGGGAGGTAGAACCGGGGAGCTGTTTTTT | CASIPPWGGRTGELFF
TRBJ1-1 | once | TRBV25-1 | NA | TGTGCCAGCAGGGGGGGTGCGGACATGAACACTGAAGCTTTCTTT | CASRGGADMNTEAFF
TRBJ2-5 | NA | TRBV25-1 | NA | TGTGCCAGCGGCTGGGGCGGCAGGGAGTACTTC | CASGWGGREYF
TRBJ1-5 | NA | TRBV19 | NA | TGTGCCAGTAGTATCCGGGCAGGGGATCAGCCCCAGCATTTT | CASSIRAGDQPQHF
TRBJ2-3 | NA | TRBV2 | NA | TGTGCCAGCAGTGACAGGGGAACGTGGACAGATACGCAGTATTTT | CASSDRGTWTDTQYF
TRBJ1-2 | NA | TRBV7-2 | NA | TGTGCCAGCGCGGGGGGCCTCTCTAACTATGGCTACACCTTC | CASAGGLSNYGYTF
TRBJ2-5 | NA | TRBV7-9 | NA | TGTGCCAGCAGCTCGGAGCAGGACTGGTGGGAGACCCAGTACTTC | CASSSEQDWWETQYF
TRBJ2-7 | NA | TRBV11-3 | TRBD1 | TGTGCCAGCAAACACAGGGGGCAGGGTCACGAGCAGTACTTC | CASKHRGQGHEQYF
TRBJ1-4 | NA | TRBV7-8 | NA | TGTGCCAGCGCCGCAGGGCAAAATGAAAAACTGTTTTTT | CASAAGQNEKLFF
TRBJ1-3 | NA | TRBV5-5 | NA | TGTGCCAGCAGCTTGGACCCTTTTACGGGAAACACCATATATTTT | CASSLDPFTGNTIYF
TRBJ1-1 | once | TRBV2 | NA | TGTGCCGCTCTAGGGGACACTGAAGCTTTCTTT | CAALGDTEAFF
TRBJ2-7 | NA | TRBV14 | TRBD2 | TGTGCCAGCAGCCAAGTGGGAGGGGCCGGCTACGAGCAGTACTTC | CASSQVGGAGYEQYF
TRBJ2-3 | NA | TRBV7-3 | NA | TGTGCCAGCAGCTTAGCGGGGACCGGTGGGACAGATACGCAGTATTTT | CASSLAGTGGTDTQYF
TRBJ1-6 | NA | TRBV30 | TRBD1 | TGTGCCTTCTGGACAGGAGGCCCTTCGACACCCCTCCACTTT | CAFWTGGPSTPLHF
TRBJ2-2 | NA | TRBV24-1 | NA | TGTGCCACCAGTGATGCACTGAGCACCGGGGAGCTGTTTTTT | CATSDALSTGELFF
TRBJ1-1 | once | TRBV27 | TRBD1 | TGTGCCAGCAGTGTGGACAGGGCGGGTGCTGAAGCTTTCTTT | CASSVDRAGAEAFF
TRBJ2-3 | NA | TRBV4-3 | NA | TGCGCCAGCAGCCAAGATAGGGTTGGGGATACGCAGTATTTT | CASSQDRVGDTQYF
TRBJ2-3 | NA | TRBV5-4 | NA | TGTGCCAGCAGCTTAAGGTCCCGCCAAGATACGCAGTATTTT | CASSLRSRQDTQYF
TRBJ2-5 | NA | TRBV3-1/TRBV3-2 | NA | TGTGCCAGCAGCCAAGTCAGGGAGACCCAGTACTTC | CASSQVRETQYF